The following is a TCR beta chain sequence with its context. The antigen is undetermined. The method was immunoSEQ multiplex PCR; TCRdb's version includes in-frame clones alone and lacks a portion of them. The table has 95,000 to 120,000 clones, under 95% seen once. CDR1 LGHDT and CDR2 YNNKEL come from the germline V gene (reference sequence). There are 15 residues in the CDR3. Trimming took off 1 base at V and 2 bases at J, with 10 bases between the two ends. Only cases whose brain tissue showed the highest T cell transcript signatures were sequenced. The entry originates in a study of brain T cells in children with intractable seizures. General study points: Clones missing pre-surgery may reflect undersampling of that blood sample. Viral specificity was inferred only from CDR3 similarity; HCMV serostatus was unknown.

This sequence originates from a boy in the first two years of life with hemimegalencephaly and intractable seizures. The chain recombines TRBV3-1 (or the pseudogene TRBV3-2) with TRBJ2-3, with TRBD1 as a possible D gene (5 bases). The sequencing here drew on peripheral blood, taken at surgery. CDR3 residues: CASSQGQGFTDTQYF. The CDR3 DNA follows: TGTGCCAGCAGCCAAGGCCAGGGCTTCACAGATACGCAGTATTTT.